This entry features one T cell receptor beta chain sequence. Antigen unknown. The PCR ran on 60 Vbeta and 13 Jbeta primers. TCRdb keeps only in-frame clones here, not all; method: immunoSEQ multiplex PCR. The sample has 95,000 to 150,000 clones; around 80% are singletons. This sample is part of a study of cytomegalovirus exposure and HLA in healthy donors. Study results and caveats: The later analysis indicated that the majority of CMV-associated TCR beta chains appeared HLA-restricted.

Germline lookup yields CDR1 SGHRS and CDR2 YFSETQ. Trimming removed 5 bases at V and 5 bases at J, with 20 bases between. The CDR3 totals 15 residues. The clonotype originates from a woman aged 40 to 55 in good health and CMV-seropositive. The rearrangement links TRBV5-1 to TRBJ2-7, with a weak D call TRBD1 (6 bases). The sequenced sample was PBMCs. This CDR3 reads CASRGRGDTVDEQYF. The CDR3 DNA reads TGCGCCAGCAGAGGTCGAGGGGACACGGTGGACGAGCAGTACTTC.